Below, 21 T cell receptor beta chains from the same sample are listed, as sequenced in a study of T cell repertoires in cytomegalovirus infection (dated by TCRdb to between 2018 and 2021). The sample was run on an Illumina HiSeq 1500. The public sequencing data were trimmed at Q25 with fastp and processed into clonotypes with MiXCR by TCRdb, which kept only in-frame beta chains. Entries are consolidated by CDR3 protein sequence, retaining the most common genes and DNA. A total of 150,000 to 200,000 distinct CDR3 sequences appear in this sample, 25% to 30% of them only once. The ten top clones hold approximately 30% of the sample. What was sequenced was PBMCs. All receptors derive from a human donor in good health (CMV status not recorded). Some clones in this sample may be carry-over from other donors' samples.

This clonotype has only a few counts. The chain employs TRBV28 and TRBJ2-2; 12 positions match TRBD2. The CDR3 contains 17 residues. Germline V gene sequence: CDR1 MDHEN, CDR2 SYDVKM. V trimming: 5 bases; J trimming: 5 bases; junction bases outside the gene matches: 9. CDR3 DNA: TGTGCCAGCAGTACTTATCGGACTAGCGGGGATACCGGGGAGCTGTTTTTT. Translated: CASSTYRTSGDTGELFF.

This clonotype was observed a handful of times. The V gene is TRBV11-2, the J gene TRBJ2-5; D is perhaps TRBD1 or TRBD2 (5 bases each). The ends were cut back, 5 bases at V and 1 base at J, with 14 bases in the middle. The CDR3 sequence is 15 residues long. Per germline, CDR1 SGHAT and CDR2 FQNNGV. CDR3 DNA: TGTGCCAGCAGCCCCGTCCCAGGGACCCAAGAGACCCAGTACTTC. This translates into CASSPVPGTQETQYF.

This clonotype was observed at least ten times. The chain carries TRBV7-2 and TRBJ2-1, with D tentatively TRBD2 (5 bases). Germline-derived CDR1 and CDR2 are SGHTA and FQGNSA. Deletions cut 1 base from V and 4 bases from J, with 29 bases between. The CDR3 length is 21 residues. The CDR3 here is CASSLEERWTPQEPIYNEQFF. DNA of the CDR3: TGTGCCAGCAGCTTAGAGGAAAGGTGGACTCCCCAAGAGCCGATTTACAATGAGCAGTTCTTC.

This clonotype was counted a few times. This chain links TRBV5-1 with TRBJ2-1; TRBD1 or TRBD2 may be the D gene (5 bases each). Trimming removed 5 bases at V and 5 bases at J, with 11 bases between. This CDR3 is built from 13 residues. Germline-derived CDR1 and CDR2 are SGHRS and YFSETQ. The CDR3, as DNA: TGCGCCAGCAGACCCGGGACGGACAATGAGCAGTTCTTC. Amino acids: CASRPGTDNEQFF.

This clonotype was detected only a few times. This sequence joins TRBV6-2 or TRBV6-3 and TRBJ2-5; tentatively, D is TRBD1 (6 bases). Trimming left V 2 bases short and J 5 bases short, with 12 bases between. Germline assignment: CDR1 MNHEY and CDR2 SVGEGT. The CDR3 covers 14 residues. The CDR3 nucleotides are TGTGCCAGCAGTTACGGCAGGGGATCTGAGACCCAGTACTTC. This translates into CASSYGRGSETQYF.

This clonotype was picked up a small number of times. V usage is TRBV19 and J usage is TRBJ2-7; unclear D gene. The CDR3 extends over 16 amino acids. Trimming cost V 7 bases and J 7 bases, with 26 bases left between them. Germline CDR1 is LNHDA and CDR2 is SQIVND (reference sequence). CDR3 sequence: CASKRAAATEMGEQYF. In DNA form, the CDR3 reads TGTGCCAGTAAAAGGGCGGCAGCGACGGAGATGGGAGAGCAGTACTTC. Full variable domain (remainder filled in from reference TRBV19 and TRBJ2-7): DGGITQSPKYLFRKEGQNVTLSCEQNLNHDAMYWYRQDPGQGLRLIYYSQIVNDFQKGDIAEGYSVSREKKESFPLTVTSAQKNPTAFYLCASKRAAATEMGEQYFGPGTRLTVT.

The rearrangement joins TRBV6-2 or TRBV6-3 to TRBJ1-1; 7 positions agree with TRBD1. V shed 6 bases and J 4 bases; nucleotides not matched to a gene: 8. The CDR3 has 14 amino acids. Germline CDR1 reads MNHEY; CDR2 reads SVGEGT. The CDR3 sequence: CASRNRGGGTEAFF. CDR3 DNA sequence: TGTGCCAGCAGGAACAGGGGAGGGGGCACTGAAGCTTTCTTT.

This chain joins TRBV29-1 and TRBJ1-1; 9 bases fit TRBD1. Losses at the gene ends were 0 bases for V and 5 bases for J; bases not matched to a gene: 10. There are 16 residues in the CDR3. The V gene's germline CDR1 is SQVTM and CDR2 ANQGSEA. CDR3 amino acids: CSVEDPQGAEGTEAFF. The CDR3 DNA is TGCAGCGTTGAAGACCCACAGGGGGCGGAAGGGACTGAAGCTTTCTTT.

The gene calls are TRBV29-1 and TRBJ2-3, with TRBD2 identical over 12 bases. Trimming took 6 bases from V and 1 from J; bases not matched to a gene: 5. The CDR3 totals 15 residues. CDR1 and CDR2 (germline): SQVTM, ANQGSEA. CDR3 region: CSVRTSGDRTDTQYF. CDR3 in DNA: TGCAGCGTGAGGACTAGCGGGGACCGCACAGATACGCAGTATTTT.

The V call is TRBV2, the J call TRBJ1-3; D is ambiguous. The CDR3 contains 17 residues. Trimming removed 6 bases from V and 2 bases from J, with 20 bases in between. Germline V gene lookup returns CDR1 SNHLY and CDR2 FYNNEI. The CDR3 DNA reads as TGTGCCAGCAGCCCCGGGCCGGAGCGGGGAACTGGAAACACCATATATTTT. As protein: CASSPGPERGTGNTIYF. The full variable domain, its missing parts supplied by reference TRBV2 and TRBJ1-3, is EPEVTQTPSHQVTQMGQEVILRCVPISNHLYFYWYRQILGQKVEFLVSFYNNEISEKSEIFDDQFSVERPDGSNFTLKIRSTKLEDSAMYFCASSPGPERGTGNTIYFGEGSWLTVV.

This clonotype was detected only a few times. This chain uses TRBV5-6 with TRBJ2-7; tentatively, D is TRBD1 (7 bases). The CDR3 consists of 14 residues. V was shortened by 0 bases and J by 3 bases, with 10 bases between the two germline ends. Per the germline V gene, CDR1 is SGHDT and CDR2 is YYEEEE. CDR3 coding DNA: TGTGCCAGCAGCTTGGGCAGGGGGGACTACGAGCAGTACTTC. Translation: CASSLGRGDYEQYF. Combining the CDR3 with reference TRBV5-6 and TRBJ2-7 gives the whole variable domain DAGVTQSPTHLIKTRGQQVTLRCSPKSGHDTVSWYQQALGQGPQFIFQYYEEEERQRGNFPDRFSGHQFPNYSSELNVNALLLGDSALYLCASSLGRGDYEQYFGPGTRLTVT.

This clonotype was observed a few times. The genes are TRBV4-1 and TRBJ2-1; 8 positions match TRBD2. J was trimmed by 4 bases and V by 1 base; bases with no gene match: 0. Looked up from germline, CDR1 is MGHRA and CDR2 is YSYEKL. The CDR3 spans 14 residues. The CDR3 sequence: CASSQAGGYNEQFF. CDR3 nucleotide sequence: TGCGCCAGCAGCCAAGCGGGGGGGTACAATGAGCAGTTCTTC.

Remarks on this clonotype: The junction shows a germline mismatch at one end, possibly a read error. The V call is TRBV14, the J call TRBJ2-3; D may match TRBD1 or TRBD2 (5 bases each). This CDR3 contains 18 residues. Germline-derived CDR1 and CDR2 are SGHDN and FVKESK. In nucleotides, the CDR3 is TGTGCCAACAGCCAAGATACAGGACCTTCATGGGAGACAGATACGCAGTATTTT. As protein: CANSQDTGPSWETDTQYF.

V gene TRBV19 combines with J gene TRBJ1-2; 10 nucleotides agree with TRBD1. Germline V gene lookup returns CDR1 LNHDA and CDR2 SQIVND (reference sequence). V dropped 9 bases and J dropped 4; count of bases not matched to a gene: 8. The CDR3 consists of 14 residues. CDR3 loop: CASIGTGDSYGYTF. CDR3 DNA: TGTGCCAGCATCGGGACAGGGGACAGCTATGGCTACACCTTC.

CDR3 sequence reads: CASNFGGGETQYF. CDR3 bases: TGTGCCAGCAACTTCGGGGGCGGAGAGACCCAGTACTTC. The chain has TRBV5-4 and TRBJ2-5; either TRBD1 or TRBD2 may fit D (6 bases each). CDR1 is SGHNT, CDR2 YYREEE, per germline (reference sequence). V lost 6 bases to trimming and J lost 4 bases, with 13 bases between them. This CDR3 region has 13 residues.

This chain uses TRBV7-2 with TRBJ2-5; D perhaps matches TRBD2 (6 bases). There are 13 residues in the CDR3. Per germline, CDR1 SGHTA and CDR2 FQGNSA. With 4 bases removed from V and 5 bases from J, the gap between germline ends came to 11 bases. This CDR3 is CASSWRLAETQYF. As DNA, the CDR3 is TGTGCCAGCAGCTGGCGTCTAGCGGAGACCCAGTACTTC.

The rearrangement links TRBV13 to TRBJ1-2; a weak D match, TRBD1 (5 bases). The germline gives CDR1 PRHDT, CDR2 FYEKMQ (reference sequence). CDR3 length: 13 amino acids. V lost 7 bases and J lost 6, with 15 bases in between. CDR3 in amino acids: CASTWGRADGYTF. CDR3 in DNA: TGTGCCAGCACCTGGGGGAGGGCAGATGGCTACACCTTC.

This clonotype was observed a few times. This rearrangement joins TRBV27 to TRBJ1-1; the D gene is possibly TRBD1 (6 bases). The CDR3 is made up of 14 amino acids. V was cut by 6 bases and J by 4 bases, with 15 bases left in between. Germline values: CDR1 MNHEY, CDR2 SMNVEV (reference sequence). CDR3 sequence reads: CASRRQVSGTEAFF. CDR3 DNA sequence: TGTGCCAGCAGACGACAGGTCTCGGGCACTGAAGCTTTCTTT.

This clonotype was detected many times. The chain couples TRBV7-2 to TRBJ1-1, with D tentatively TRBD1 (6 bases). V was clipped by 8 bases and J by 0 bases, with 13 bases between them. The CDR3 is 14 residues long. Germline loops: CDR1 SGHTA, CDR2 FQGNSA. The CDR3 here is CASRRQVMNTEAFF. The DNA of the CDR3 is TGTGCCAGCCGACGACAGGTTATGAACACTGAAGCTTTCTTT.

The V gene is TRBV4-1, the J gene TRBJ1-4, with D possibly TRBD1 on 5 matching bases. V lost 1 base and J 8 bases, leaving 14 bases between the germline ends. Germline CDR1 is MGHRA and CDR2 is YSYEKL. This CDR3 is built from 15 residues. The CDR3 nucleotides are TGCGCCAGCAGCCAAGCTGGGACTCCGGGCGAAAAACTGTTTTTT. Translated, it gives CASSQAGTPGEKLFF.

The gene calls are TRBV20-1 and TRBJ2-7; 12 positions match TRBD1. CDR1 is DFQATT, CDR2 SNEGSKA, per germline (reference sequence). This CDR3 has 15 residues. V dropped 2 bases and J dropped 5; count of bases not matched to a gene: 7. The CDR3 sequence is CSARMPGTGGDEQYF. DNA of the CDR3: TGCAGTGCTAGAATGCCCGGGACAGGGGGCGACGAGCAGTACTTC.